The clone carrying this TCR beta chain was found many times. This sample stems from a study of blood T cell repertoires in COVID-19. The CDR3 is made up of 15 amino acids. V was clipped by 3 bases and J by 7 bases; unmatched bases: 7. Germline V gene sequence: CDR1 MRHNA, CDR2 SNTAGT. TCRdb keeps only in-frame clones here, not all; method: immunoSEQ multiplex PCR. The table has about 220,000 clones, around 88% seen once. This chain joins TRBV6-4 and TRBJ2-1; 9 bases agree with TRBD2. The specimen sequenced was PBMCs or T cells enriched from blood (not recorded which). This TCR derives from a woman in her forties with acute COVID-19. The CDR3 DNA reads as TGTGCCAGCAGTGAACGAGCGGGAGGAGGGAATGAGCAGTTCTTC. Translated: CASSERAGGGNEQFF.